This T cell receptor (beta chain) emerged from a study of T cell changes during pregnancy in multiple sclerosis. Measured with immunoSEQ multiplex PCR; TCRdb has only the in-frame clones, and not every one. Of tens of thousands of clones in the sample, roughly 90% were seen once. The V and J ends lost 5 bases and 3 bases respectively, with 14 bases between them. The length of the CDR3 is 15 residues. Germline lookup yields CDR1 SGHNT and CDR2 YENEEA. This rearrangement joins TRBV11-3 to TRBJ2-1, with TRBD1 as a possible D gene (6 bases). Sequencing was performed on CD8+ T cells from peripheral blood mononuclear cells, taken in the third trimester of pregnancy. This TCR derives from a female donor with multiple sclerosis, enrolled in a pregnancy study. The CDR3 region is CASSGDRSGYNEQFF. Here the CDR3 DNA reads TGTGCCAGCAGCGGCGACAGGTCTGGCTACAATGAGCAGTTCTTC.